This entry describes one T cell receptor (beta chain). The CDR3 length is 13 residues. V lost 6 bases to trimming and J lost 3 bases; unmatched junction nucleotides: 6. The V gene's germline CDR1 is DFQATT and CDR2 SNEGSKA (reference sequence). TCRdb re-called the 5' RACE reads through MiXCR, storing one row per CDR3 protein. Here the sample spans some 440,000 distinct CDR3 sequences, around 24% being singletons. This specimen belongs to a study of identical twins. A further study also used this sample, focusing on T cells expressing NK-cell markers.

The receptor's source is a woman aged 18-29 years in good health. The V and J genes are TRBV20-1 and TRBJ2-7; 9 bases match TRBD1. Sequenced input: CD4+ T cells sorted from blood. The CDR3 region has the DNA TGCAGTGCAGGGACAGGGTACTTCTACGAGCAGTACTTC. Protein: CSAGTGYFYEQYF.